A selection of T cell receptor beta chains follows, all from one sample in a study of blood T cell repertoires in COVID-19. Sequencing was performed with immunoSEQ multiplex PCR; in TCRdb, only in-frame clones are kept and a portion is missing. The table records about 430,000 clones, around nine tenths of them present only once. Sequenced sample: PBMCs or T cells enriched from blood (not recorded which). These receptors all stem from a woman aged 18-29 years who had been exposed to COVID-19. CDR3s include the opening cysteine and the closing phenylalanine or tryptophan. Each record gives: J gene, D gene, clone size, V gene, CDR3 protein, CDR3 DNA. The D gene is left open where the match is weak. Size values are once, few and many counts, or a class for expanded clones, and some rows have none.

J: TRBJ1-2; D: TRBD1; size: few; V: TRBV11-1; CDR3: CASSGTDRVKDGYTF; DNA: TGTGCCAGCAGCGGTACGGACAGGGTTAAGGATGGCTACACCTTC
J: TRBJ1-2; D: .; size: .; V: TRBV28; CDR3: CASSLPSAANYGYTF; DNA: TGTGCCAGCAGTTTACCGTCCGCGGCTAACTATGGCTACACCTTC
J: TRBJ2-3; D: TRBD2; size: .; V: TRBV7-9; CDR3: CASSYGLATDTQYF; DNA: TGTGCCAGCAGCTACGGACTAGCAACAGATACGCAGTATTTT
J: TRBJ2-1; D: TRBD2; size: .; V: TRBV28; CDR3: CASSPSIVVSGMGGNEQFF; DNA: TGTGCCAGCAGCCCATCGATCGTCGTTAGCGGGATGGGTGGCAATGAGCAGTTCTTC
J: TRBJ1-1; D: TRBD1; size: few; V: TRBV25-1; CDR3: CASTLGSTGTAEAFF; DNA: TGTGCCAGCACCCTAGGATCGACAGGGACTGCTGAAGCTTTCTTT
J: TRBJ2-7; D: TRBD1; size: .; V: TRBV28; CDR3: CASSVPGTGAYEQYF; DNA: TGTGCCAGCAGTGTACCCGGGACAGGAGCCTACGAGCAGTACTTC
J: TRBJ1-2; D: TRBD1; size: .; V: TRBV6-6; CDR3: CASSFPGQGGYGYTF; DNA: TGTGCCAGCAGTTTCCCGGGACAGGGAGGGTATGGCTACACCTTC
J: TRBJ1-6; D: .; size: .; V: TRBV6-6; CDR3: CASRSGGRANSPLHF; DNA: TGTGCCAGCAGGAGCGGGGGACGGGCTAATTCACCCCTCCACTTT
J: TRBJ1-1; D: .; size: .; V: TRBV5-1; CDR3: CASSLSAGRTEAFF; DNA: TGCGCCAGCAGCTTGTCGGCAGGGAGGACTGAAGCTTTCTTT
J: TRBJ2-7; D: TRBD1; size: .; V: TRBV11-3; CDR3: CASSSKDRRTYEQYF; DNA: TGTGCCAGCAGCTCCAAGGACAGGCGAACCTACGAGCAGTACTTC
J: TRBJ2-7; D: TRBD1; size: once; V: TRBV11-2; CDR3: CASSPGAGGFYEQYF; DNA: TGTGCCAGCAGCCCAGGGGCAGGGGGCTTTTACGAGCAGTACTTC
J: TRBJ2-7; D: TRBD2; size: .; V: TRBV3-1/TRBV3-2; CDR3: CASSLGTSGGYEQYF; DNA: TGTGCCAGCAGCCTCGGGACTAGCGGGGGCTACGAGCAGTACTTC
J: TRBJ1-4; D: .; size: once; V: TRBV2; CDR3: CASSGSGGANEKLFF; DNA: TGTGCCAGCAGTGGCAGCGGGGGGGCTAATGAAAAACTGTTTTTT
J: TRBJ1-4; D: .; size: few; V: TRBV28; CDR3: CASSLIGTTNEKLFF; DNA: TGTGCCAGCAGTTTAATCGGGACAACTAATGAAAAACTGTTTTTT
J: TRBJ2-1; D: .; size: .; V: TRBV6-5; CDR3: CASRSRSDEQFF; DNA: TGTGCCAGCAGGTCCAGGTCCGATGAGCAGTTCTTC
J: TRBJ2-5; D: TRBD2; size: once; V: TRBV7-2; CDR3: CASSLGLAGGETQYF; DNA: TGTGCCAGCAGCTTAGGACTAGCGGGAGGGGAGACCCAGTACTTC
J: TRBJ2-2; D: .; size: .; V: TRBV9; CDR3: CASSVRGMNTGELFF; DNA: TGTGCCAGCAGCGTAAGGGGGATGAACACCGGGGAGCTGTTTTTT
J: TRBJ1-1; D: TRBD1; size: .; V: TRBV4-1; CDR3: CASSRGGSGTGPWVTEAFF; DNA: TGCGCCAGCAGCCGAGGGGGCTCCGGGACAGGGCCGTGGGTTACTGAAGCTTTCTTT
J: TRBJ2-1; D: TRBD2; size: .; V: TRBV6-1; CDR3: CASSGGGPQHYNEQFF; DNA: TGTGCCAGCAGTGGCGGGGGACCTCAGCATTACAATGAGCAGTTCTTC
J: TRBJ1-3; D: .; size: .; V: TRBV5-1; CDR3: CASSFGVVGLSGNTIYF; DNA: TGCGCCAGCAGCTTCGGGGTGGTGGGACTCTCTGGAAACACCATATATTTT
J: TRBJ2-7; D: .; size: once; V: TRBV7-9; CDR3: CASSPEARGTYEQYF; DNA: TGTGCCAGCAGCCCCGAAGCGCGGGGTACCTACGAGCAGTACTTC
J: TRBJ1-1; D: .; size: .; V: TRBV29-1; CDR3: CSVDNSGLNTEAFF; DNA: TGCAGCGTTGATAATTCAGGATTGAACACTGAAGCTTTCTTT
J: TRBJ2-1; D: TRBD1; size: .; V: TRBV12-5; CDR3: CASGQGQGELNEQFF; DNA: TGTGCTAGTGGCCAGGGACAGGGAGAACTCAATGAGCAGTTCTTC
J: TRBJ1-3; D: TRBD1; size: .; V: TRBV9; CDR3: CASSPRQGGNTIYF; DNA: TGTGCCAGCAGCCCAAGACAGGGTGGAAACACCATATATTTT
J: TRBJ2-2; D: .; size: .; V: TRBV5-6; CDR3: CASSSGVWGTGELFF; DNA: TGTGCCAGCAGCTCAGGGGTTTGGGGCACCGGGGAGCTGTTTTTT
J: TRBJ1-5; D: .; size: .; V: TRBV4-3; CDR3: CASSQVSRRGGNQPQHF; DNA: TGCGCCAGCAGCCAAGTTTCCAGGAGGGGAGGCAATCAGCCCCAGCATTTT
J: TRBJ1-2; D: TRBD1; size: .; V: TRBV6-5; CDR3: CASRFQQGNYGYTF; DNA: TGTGCCAGCAGATTCCAACAGGGGAACTATGGCTACACCTTC
J: TRBJ2-1; D: .; size: .; V: TRBV4-1; CDR3: CASSQDSGVGNEQFF; DNA: TGCGCCAGCAGCCAAGATTCCGGGGTGGGCAATGAGCAGTTCTTC
J: TRBJ2-1; D: TRBD2; size: .; V: TRBV5-4; CDR3: CASSYGLAGAGGANNEQFF; DNA: TGTGCCAGCAGTTACGGACTAGCGGGAGCCGGGGGGGCTAACAATGAGCAGTTCTTC
J: TRBJ2-3; D: .; size: .; V: TRBV4-1; CDR3: CASSQDERVTDTQYF; DNA: TGCGCCAGCAGCCAAGACGAGAGGGTCACAGATACGCAGTATTTT
J: TRBJ2-1; D: TRBD2; size: once; V: TRBV7-9; CDR3: CASSILSGGNYNEQFF; DNA: TGTGCCAGCAGCATACTTAGCGGGGGTAACTACAATGAGCAGTTCTTC
J: TRBJ1-6; D: .; size: .; V: TRBV18; CDR3: CASSPYDSSSYNSPLHF; DNA: TGTGCCAGCTCACCATACGACAGTAGCTCCTATAATTCACCCCTCCACTTT
J: TRBJ2-7; D: .; size: .; V: TRBV27; CDR3: CASSFWGRRGEQYF; DNA: TGTGCCAGCAGTTTCTGGGGCCGGCGAGGAGAGCAGTACTTC
J: TRBJ1-1; D: .; size: .; V: TRBV9; CDR3: CASSVGSGTEAFF; DNA: TGTGCCAGCAGCGTAGGGTCGGGGACTGAAGCTTTCTTT
J: TRBJ2-5; D: TRBD2; size: .; V: TRBV13; CDR3: CASSRRTSEETQYF; DNA: TGTGCCAGCAGCAGACGGACTAGCGAAGAGACCCAGTACTTC
J: TRBJ2-3; D: .; size: .; V: TRBV2; CDR3: CASSGTPRDTQYF; DNA: TGTGCCAGCAGTGGGACTCCGCGGGATACGCAGTATTTT
J: TRBJ2-1; D: TRBD2; size: .; V: TRBV4-1; CDR3: CASSQSTSGGIDEQFF; DNA: TGCGCCAGCAGCCAAAGCACTAGCGGGGGGATCGATGAGCAGTTCTTC
J: TRBJ2-1; D: .; size: .; V: TRBV5-1; CDR3: CASTPRQTLSSYNEQFF; DNA: TGCGCCAGCACCCCCCGACAGACTCTAAGCTCCTACAATGAGCAGTTCTTC
J: TRBJ1-2; D: .; size: .; V: TRBV6-5; CDR3: CASSTRQANFGGYTF; DNA: TGTGCCAGCAGCACCCGACAGGCCAATTTCGGTGGCTACACCTTC
J: TRBJ2-1; D: .; size: .; V: TRBV5-1; CDR3: CASSLPRDSYNEQFF; DNA: TGCGCCAGCAGCTTGCCTCGCGACTCCTACAATGAGCAGTTCTTC
J: TRBJ2-7; D: TRBD2; size: .; V: TRBV7-2; CDR3: CASSPQGSGGTYEQYF; DNA: TGTGCCAGCAGCCCCCAGGGTAGCGGGGGGACCTACGAGCAGTACTTC